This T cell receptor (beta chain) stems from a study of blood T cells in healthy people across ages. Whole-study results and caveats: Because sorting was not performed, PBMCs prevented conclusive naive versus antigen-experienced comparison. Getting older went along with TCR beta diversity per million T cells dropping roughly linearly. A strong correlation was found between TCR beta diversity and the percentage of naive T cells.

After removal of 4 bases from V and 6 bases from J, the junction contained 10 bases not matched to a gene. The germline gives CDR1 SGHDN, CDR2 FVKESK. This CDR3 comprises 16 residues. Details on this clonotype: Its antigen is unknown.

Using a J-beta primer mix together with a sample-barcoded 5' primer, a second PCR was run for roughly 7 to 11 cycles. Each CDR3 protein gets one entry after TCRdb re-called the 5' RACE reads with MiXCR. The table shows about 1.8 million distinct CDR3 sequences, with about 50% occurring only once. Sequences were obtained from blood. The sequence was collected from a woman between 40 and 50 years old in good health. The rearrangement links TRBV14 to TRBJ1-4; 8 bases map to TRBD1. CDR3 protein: CASSPRRGLFDEKLFF. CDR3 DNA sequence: TGTGCCAGCAGCCCTCGCAGGGGGCTCTTCGATGAAAAACTGTTTTTT. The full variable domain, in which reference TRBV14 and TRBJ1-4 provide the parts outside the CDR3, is EAGVTQFPSHSVIEKGQTVTLRCDPISGHDNLYWYRRVMGKEIKFLLHFVKESKQDESGMPNNRFLAERTGGTYSTLKVQPAELEDSGVYFCASSPRRGLFDEKLFFGSGTQLSVL.